This T cell receptor (beta chain) was recovered during a study of blood T cells in healthy people across ages. The germline V gene encodes CDR1 MNHNY and CDR2 SVGAGI (reference sequence). The V and J ends lost 4 bases and 4 bases respectively, with 10 bases between them. The CDR3 is 13 amino acids. The use of a sample-barcoded 5' primer and a J-beta primer mix characterized a second PCR of roughly 6 to 11 cycles. TCRdb processed the 5' RACE reads anew with MiXCR; each CDR3 protein has one entry. The table lists about 640,000 distinct CDR3 sequences, 45% to 65% of them singletons. In this sample, this clonotype turned up a few times.

Sequenced sample: blood. V gene TRBV6-6 combines with J gene TRBJ1-2, with D possibly matching TRBD1 (6 bases). The TCR was taken from a man aged 55 to 69 in good health. CDR3 sequence reads: CASSSRGTYGYTF. The CDR3 nucleotides are TGTGCCAGCAGTTCCAGGGGTACCTATGGCTACACCTTC.